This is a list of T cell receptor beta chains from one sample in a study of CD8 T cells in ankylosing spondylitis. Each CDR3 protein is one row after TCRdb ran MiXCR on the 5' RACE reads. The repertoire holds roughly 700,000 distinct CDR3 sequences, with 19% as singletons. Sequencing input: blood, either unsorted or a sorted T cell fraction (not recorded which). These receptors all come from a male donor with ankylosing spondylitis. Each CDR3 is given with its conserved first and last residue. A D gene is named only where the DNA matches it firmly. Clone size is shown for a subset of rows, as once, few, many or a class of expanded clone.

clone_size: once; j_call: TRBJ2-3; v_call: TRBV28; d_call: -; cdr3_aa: CASSLRGGSGWADTQYF; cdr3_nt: TGTGCCAGCAGTTTACGAGGGGGGAGCGGATGGGCAGATACGCAGTATTTT
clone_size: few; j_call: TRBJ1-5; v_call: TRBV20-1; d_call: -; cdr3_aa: CSARDRWERQPQHF; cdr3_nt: TGCAGTGCTAGGGACCGGTGGGAACGGCAGCCCCAGCATTTT
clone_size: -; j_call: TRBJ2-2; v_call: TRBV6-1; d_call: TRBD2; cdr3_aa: CASSQGLAGSNTGELFF; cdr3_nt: TGTGCCAGCAGTCAGGGACTAGCGGGATCGAACACCGGGGAGCTGTTTTTT
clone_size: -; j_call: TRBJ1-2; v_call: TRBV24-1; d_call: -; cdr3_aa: CATSDLTGYGYTF; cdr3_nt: TGTGCCACCAGTGATTTGACAGGTTATGGCTACACCTTC
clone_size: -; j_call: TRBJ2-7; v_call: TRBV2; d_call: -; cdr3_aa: CASRGDTYQYF; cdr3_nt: TGTGCCAGCAGAGGAGACACCTATCAGTACTTC
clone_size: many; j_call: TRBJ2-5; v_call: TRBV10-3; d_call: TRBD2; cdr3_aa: CAISESQAGGLETQYF; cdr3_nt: TGTGCCATCAGTGAGTCGCAGGCGGGGGGATTGGAGACCCAGTACTTC
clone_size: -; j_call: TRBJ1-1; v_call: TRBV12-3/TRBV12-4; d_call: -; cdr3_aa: CASSLRRQNTEAFF; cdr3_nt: TGTGCCAGCAGTTTACGGCGGCAGAACACTGAAGCTTTCTTT
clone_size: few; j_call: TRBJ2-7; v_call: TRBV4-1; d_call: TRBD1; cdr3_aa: CASSQDRGIDEQYF; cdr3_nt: TGCGCCAGCAGCCAAGACAGGGGGATCGACGAGCAGTACTTC
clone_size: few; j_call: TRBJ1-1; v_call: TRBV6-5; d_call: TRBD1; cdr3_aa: CASSSGQAMGEAFF; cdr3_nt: TGTGCCAGCAGTTCCGGACAGGCCATGGGTGAAGCTTTCTTT
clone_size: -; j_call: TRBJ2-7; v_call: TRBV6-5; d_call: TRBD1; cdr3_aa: CASSYSFRTGSYEQYF; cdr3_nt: TGTGCCAGCAGTTACTCCTTTAGGACAGGCTCCTACGAGCAGTACTTC
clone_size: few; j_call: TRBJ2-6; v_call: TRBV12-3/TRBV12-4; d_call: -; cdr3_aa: CASSYLRPSSGANVLTF; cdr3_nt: TGTGCCAGCAGTTACTTACGGCCGTCCTCTGGGGCCAACGTCCTGACTTTC
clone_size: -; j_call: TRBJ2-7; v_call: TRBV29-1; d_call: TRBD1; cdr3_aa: CSVEPATGGNEQYF; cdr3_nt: TGCAGCGTTGAACCCGCGACAGGGGGTAACGAGCAGTACTTC
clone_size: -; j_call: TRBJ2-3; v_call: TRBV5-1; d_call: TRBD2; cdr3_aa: CASQRLAGGRGFSSTDTQYF; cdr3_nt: TGCGCCAGCCAAAGACTAGCGGGGGGGCGCGGTTTTTCGAGCACAGATACGCAGTATTTT
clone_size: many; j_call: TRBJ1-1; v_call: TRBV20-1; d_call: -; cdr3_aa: CSARAGIMNTEAFF; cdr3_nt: TGCAGTGCTAGAGCGGGGATTATGAACACTGAAGCTTTCTTT
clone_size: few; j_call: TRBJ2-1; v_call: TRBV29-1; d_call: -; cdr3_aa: CSVEGPGIYNEQFF; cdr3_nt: TGCAGCGTTGAAGGTCCGGGAATCTACAATGAGCAGTTCTTC
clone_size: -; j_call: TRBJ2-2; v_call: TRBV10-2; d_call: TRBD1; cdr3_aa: CASSVRQGATGELFF; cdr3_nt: TGCGCCAGCAGTGTACGGCAGGGGGCCACCGGGGAGCTGTTTTTT
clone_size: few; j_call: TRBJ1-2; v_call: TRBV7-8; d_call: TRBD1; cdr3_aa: CASSLAKGQGAYGYTF; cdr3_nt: TGTGCCAGCAGCTTAGCGAAGGGACAGGGGGCTTATGGCTACACCTTC
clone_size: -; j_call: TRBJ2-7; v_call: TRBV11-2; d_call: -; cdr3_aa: CASSLGPGHHYEQYF; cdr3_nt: TGTGCCAGCAGCTTAGGGCCGGGACACCACTACGAGCAGTACTTC
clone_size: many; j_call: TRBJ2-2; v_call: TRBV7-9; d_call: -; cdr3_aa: CASRSTGELFF; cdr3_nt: TGTGCCAGCAGGTCCACCGGGGAGCTGTTTTTT
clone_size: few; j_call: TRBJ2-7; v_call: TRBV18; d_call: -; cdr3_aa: CASSPATGPIYEQYF; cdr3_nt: TGTGCCAGCTCACCAGCGACAGGTCCAATCTACGAGCAGTACTTC
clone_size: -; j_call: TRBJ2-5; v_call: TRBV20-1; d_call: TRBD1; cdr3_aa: CSALPGTGFEETQYF; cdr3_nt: TGCAGTGCTCTCCCCGGGACAGGGTTCGAAGAGACCCAGTACTTC
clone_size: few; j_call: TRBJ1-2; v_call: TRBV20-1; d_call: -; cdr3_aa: CSARDNRVSGYTF; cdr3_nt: TGCAGTGCTAGAGATAACAGGGTGTCTGGCTACACCTTC
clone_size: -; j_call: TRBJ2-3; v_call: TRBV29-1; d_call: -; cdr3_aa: CSVEAGSGSADTQYF; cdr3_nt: TGCAGCGTTGAAGCTGGGTCAGGTTCGGCAGATACGCAGTATTTT
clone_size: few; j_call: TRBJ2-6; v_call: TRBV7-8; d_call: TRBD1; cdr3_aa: CASSLNRDRVGPGANVLTF; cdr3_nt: TGTGCCAGCAGTTTAAACCGGGACAGGGTTGGCCCTGGGGCCAACGTCCTGACTTTC
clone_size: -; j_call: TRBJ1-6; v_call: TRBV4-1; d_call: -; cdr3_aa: CASSQDTSPLHF; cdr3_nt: TGCGCCAGCAGCCAAGATACTTCACCCCTCCACTTT
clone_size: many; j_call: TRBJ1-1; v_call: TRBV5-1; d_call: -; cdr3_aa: CASSTEGRSNTEAFF; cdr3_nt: TGCGCCAGCAGTACAGAGGGACGTTCCAACACTGAAGCTTTCTTT
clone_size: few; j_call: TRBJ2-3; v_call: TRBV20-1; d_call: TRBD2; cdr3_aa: CSAGRTSGGPDTQYF; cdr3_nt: TGCAGTGCTGGACGGACTAGCGGGGGACCAGATACGCAGTATTTT
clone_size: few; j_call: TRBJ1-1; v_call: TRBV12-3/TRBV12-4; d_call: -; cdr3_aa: CASRRWGASNTEAFF; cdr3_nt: TGTGCCAGCAGACGATGGGGGGCCTCGAACACTGAAGCTTTCTTT
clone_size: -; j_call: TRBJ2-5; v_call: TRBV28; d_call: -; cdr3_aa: CASSLLGGGVETQYF; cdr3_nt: TGTGCCAGCAGTTTATTGGGAGGGGGCGTTGAGACCCAGTACTTC
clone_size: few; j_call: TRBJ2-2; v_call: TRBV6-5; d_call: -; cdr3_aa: CASSYSSPTNTGELFF; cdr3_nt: TGTGCCAGCAGTTACTCGTCCCCCACAAACACCGGGGAGCTGTTTTTT
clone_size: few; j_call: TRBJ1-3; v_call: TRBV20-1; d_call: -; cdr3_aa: CSASPTQGLGGNTIYF; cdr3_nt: TGCAGTGCTAGCCCTACCCAGGGTCTGGGGGGAAACACCATATATTTT
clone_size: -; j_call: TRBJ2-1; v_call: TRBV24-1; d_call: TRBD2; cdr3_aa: CATSEVLAGGLNEQFF; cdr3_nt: TGTGCCACCAGTGAGGTTCTAGCGGGAGGGTTGAATGAGCAGTTCTTC
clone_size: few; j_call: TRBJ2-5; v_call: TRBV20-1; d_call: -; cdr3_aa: CSAGGQRAETQYF; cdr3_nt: TGCAGTGCCGGGGGACAGAGGGCGGAGACCCAGTACTTC
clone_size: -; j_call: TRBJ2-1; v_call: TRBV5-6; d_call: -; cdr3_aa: CASSLRLTWDEQFF; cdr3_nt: TGTGCCAGCAGCTTAAGACTAACATGGGATGAGCAGTTCTTC
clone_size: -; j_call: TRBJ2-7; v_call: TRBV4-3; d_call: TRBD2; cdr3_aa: CASSQWTSGRGSYEQYF; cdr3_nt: TGCGCCAGCAGCCAATGGACTAGCGGGAGGGGTTCCTACGAGCAGTACTTC
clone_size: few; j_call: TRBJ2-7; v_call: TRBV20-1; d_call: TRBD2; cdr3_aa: CSARRLAGSWEQYF; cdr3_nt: TGCAGTGCTAGACGACTAGCGGGCTCGTGGGAGCAGTACTTC
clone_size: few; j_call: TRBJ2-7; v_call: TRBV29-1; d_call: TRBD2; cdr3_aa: CSVTLKRGGEQYF; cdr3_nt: TGCAGCGTAACCTTAAAACGGGGGGGGGAGCAGTACTTC
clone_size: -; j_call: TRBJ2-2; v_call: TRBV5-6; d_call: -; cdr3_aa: CASSPAWAEPNTGELFF; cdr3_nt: TGTGCCAGCAGTCCCGCTTGGGCCGAACCGAACACCGGGGAGCTGTTTTTT
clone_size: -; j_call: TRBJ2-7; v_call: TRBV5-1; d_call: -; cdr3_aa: CASSLAQGFHEQYF; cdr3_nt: TGCGCCAGCAGCTTGGCCCAGGGGTTCCACGAGCAGTACTTC
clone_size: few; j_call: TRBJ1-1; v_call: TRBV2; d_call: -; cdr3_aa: CASIFGGSENTEAFF; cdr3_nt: TGTGCCAGCATCTTCGGGGGGAGCGAGAACACTGAAGCTTTCTTT